The rows below give T cell receptor beta chains drawn from one sample of a study of cytomegalovirus exposure and HLA in healthy donors. The table came from immunoSEQ multiplex PCR; TCRdb's copy has only in-frame clones and leaves some out. This table has 200,000 or so clones, roughly four fifths appearing once. The sequencing sample was made of PBMCs. The receptors shown here come from a boy aged 2 to 10 in good health and CMV-seronegative. Both conserved end residues are part of each CDR3. The D gene is left open where the match is weak. A clone size is listed for some rows: how often the clone was seen (once, few, many), or a class if it is expanded.

>TRBV7-8|.|.|TRBJ2-7
TGTGCCAGCAGCTTAGGCTACCGGGGTTCCTACGAGCAGTACTTC
CASSLGYRGSYEQYF
>TRBV4-1|.|.|TRBJ1-1
TGCGCCAGCAGCCAAGCCAAGAACACTGAAGCTTTCTTT
CASSQAKNTEAFF
>TRBV6-5|.|.|TRBJ1-1
TGTGCCAGCAGGCCCACAGGATACAATGAAGCTTTCTTT
CASRPTGYNEAFF
>TRBV9|.|.|TRBJ2-1
TGTGCCAGCAGCGTAGCCGCTAGAGGCAATGAGCAGTTCTTC
CASSVAARGNEQFF
>TRBV7-9|.|.|TRBJ1-3
TGTGCCAGCAGCCCCTCATACAGGGTAAAGTCTGGAAACACCATATATTTT
CASSPSYRVKSGNTIYF
>TRBV30|few|.|TRBJ2-6
TGTGCCTGGAGTTGGACAGTTGGTCTCTCTGGGGCCAACGTCCTGACTTTC
CAWSWTVGLSGANVLTF
>TRBV25-1|.|.|TRBJ2-3
TGTGCCAGCAGTGAATACCGGTCCTCAGATACGCAGTATTTT
CASSEYRSSDTQYF
>TRBV29-1|once|.|TRBJ2-3
TGCAGCGTTGGTGCCGGGGGCACAGATACGCAGTATTTT
CSVGAGGTDTQYF
>TRBV4-1|few|.|TRBJ1-3
TGCGCCAGCAGCCAAGATCACCCGGCGGTCTCAATCGGAAACACCATATATTTT
CASSQDHPAVSIGNTIYF
>TRBV4-3|.|TRBD1|TRBJ2-7
TGCGCCAGCAGCCGAACAGGGGCCCCCTCCTACGAGCAGTACTTC
CASSRTGAPSYEQYF
>TRBV5-1|.|TRBD1|TRBJ1-2
TGCGCCAGCAGCCTTGGACAGGATAATATCTATGGCTACACCTTC
CASSLGQDNIYGYTF
>TRBV18|.|.|TRBJ1-1
TGTGCCAGCTCACTACCGGGGCAGGGGAACACTGAAGCTTTCTTT
CASSLPGQGNTEAFF
>TRBV19|few|.|TRBJ1-3
TGTGCCAGGCGACAGACTTGGGCTGGAAACACCATATATTTT
CARRQTWAGNTIYF
>TRBV6-1|few|.|TRBJ2-5
TGTGCCGGTTGCACAACAGGGCAAGAGACCCAGTACTTC
CAGCTTGQETQYF
>TRBV11-2|.|.|TRBJ1-2
TGTGCCAGCAGCTACCGGACAGCTAACTATGGCTACACCTTC
CASSYRTANYGYTF
>TRBV19|.|TRBD1|TRBJ1-5
TGTGCCAGCAGTGCGGGACAGACCTCTGAGCCCCAGCATTTT
CASSAGQTSEPQHF
>TRBV19|.|.|TRBJ1-1
TGTGCCAGTAGTAACCGGGCCACGGGGACTGAAGCTTTCTTT
CASSNRATGTEAFF
>TRBV5-8|.|TRBD2|TRBJ2-7
TGTGCCAGCAGCTTGGACGGGCGGGGGGGCCTTCCCTACGAGCAGTACTTC
CASSLDGRGGLPYEQYF
>TRBV27|few|TRBD1|TRBJ1-2
TGTGCCAGCAGCGGGACAGGGGATGGCTACACCTTC
CASSGTGDGYTF
>TRBV15|.|.|TRBJ1-2
TGTGCCACCAGCAGAGGACAAGATGGCTACACCTTC
CATSRGQDGYTF
>TRBV7-2|.|.|TRBJ2-3
TGTGCCAGCAGCTCCTCTTTAAGCGTAGATACGCAGTATTTT
CASSSSLSVDTQYF
>TRBV20-1|.|.|TRBJ1-2
TGCAGTGCTAGATCCGATTACAGGGCATACTTC
CSARSDYRAYF